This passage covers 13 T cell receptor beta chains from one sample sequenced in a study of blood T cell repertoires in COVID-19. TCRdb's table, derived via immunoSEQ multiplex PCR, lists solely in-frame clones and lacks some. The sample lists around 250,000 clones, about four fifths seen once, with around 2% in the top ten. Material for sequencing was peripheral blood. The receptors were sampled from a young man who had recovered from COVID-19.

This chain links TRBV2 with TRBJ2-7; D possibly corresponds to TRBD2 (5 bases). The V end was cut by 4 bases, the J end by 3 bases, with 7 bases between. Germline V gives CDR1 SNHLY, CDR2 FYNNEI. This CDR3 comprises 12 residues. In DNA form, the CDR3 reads TGTGCCAGCAGTGGCGAGGGCTACGAGCAGTACTTC. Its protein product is CASSGEGYEQYF.

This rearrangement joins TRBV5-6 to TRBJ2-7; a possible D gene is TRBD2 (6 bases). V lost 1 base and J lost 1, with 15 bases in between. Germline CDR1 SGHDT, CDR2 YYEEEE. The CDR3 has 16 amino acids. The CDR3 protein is CASSLREDAGSYEQYV. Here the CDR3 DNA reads TGTGCCAGCAGCTTGAGGGAGGACGCAGGATCCTACGAGCAGTACGTC.

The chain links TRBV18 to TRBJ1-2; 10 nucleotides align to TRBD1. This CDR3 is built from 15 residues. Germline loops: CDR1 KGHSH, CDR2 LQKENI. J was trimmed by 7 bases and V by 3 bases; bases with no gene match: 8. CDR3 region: CASSPEGTGVTGYTF. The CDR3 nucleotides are TGTGCCAGCTCACCCGAAGGGACAGGGGTAACTGGCTACACCTTC.

The CDR3 loop reads CASMGTGRWETFF. CDR3 DNA sequence: TGTGCCAGCATGGGGACAGGCCGGTGGGAAACTTTCTTT. This chain connects TRBV6-5 to TRBJ1-1; TRBD1 aligns across 8 bases. Germline V lookup: CDR1 MNHEY, CDR2 SVGAGI. The CDR3 has 13 amino acids. The J segment lost 12 bases and the V segment lost 7 bases, leaving 13 bases of the junction unmatched.

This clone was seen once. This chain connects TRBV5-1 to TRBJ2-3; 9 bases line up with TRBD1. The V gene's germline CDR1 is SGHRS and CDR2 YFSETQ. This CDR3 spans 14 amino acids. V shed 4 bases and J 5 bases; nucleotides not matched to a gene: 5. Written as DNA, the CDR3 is TGCGCCAGCAGCGACGGGACAGGGTTAGATACGCAGTATTTT. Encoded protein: CASSDGTGLDTQYF.

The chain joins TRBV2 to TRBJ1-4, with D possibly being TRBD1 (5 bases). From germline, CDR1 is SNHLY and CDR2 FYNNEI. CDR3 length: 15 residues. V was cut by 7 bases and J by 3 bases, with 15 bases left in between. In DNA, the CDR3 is TGTGCCAGCAAGAATCAGGGACTGCCTAATGAAAAACTGTTTTTT. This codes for CASKNQGLPNEKLFF.

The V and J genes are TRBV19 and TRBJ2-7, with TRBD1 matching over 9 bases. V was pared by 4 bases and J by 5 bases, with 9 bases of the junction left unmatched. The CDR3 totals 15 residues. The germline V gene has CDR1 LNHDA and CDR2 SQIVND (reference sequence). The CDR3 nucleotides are TGTGCCAGTAGTACTCCCGGGACAGGGATACACGAGCAGTACTTC. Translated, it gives CASSTPGTGIHEQYF.

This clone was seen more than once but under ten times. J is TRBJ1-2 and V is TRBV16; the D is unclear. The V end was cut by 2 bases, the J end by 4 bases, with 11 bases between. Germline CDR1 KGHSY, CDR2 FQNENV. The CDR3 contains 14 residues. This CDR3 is CASSQQEGLYGYTF. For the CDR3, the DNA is TGTGCCAGCAGCCAACAGGAGGGCCTCTATGGCTACACCTTC.

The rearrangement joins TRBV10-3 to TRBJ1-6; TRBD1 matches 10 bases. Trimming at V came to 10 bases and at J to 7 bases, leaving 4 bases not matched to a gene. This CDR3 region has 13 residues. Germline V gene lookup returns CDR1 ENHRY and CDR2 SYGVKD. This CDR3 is CATEDRGNSPLHF. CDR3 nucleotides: TGTGCCACCGAGGACAGGGGGAATTCACCCCTCCACTTT.

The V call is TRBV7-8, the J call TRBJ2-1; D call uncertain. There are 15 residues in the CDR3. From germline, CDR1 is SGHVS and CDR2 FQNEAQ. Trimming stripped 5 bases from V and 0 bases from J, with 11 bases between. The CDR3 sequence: CASSPTESSYNEQFF. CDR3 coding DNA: TGTGCCAGCAGCCCAACTGAAAGCTCCTACAATGAGCAGTTCTTC.

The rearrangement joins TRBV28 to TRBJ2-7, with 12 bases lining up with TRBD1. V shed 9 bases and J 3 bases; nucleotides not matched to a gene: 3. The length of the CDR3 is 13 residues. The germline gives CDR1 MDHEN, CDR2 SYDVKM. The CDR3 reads CASGTGGNYEQYV. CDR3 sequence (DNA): TGTGCCAGTGGGACAGGGGGCAACTACGAGCAGTACGTC.

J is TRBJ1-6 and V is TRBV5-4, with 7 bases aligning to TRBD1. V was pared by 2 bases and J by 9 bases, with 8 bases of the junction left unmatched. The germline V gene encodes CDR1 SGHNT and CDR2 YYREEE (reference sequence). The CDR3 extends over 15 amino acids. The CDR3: CASSFVGTDFSPLHF. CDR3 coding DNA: TGTGCCAGCAGCTTCGTGGGGACAGACTTTTCACCCCTCCACTTT.

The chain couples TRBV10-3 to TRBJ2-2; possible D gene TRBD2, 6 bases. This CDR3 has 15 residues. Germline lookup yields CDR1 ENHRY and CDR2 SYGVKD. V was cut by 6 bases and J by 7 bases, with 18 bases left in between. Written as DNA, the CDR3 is TGTGCCATCAGCCGGGACTCCTGGCGGGGCGGGGAGCTGTTTTTT. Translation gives CAISRDSWRGGELFF.